The 13 T cell receptor beta chains given below trace back to one sample, sequenced in a study of early T cells in non-severe SARS-CoV-2 infection. TCRdb recomputed calls from the 5' RACE reads with MiXCR, one row per CDR3 protein. The repertoire has tens of thousands of distinct CDR3 sequences, 4.5% to 5% of them found once; the top ten carry under 20%. Material for sequencing was whole blood. The receptors derive from an adult who was a healthcare worker with PCR-confirmed SARS-CoV-2 infection or an uninfected control (not recorded which).

This clonotype was seen repeatedly, ten times or more. The genes are TRBV6-1 and TRBJ2-1; 11 nucleotides align to TRBD1. This CDR3 has 16 amino acids. The germline CDR1 and CDR2 sequences are MNHNS and SASEGT. V shed 4 bases, J shed 8 bases, and the junction held 10 bases outside the gene matches. CDR3 sequence reads: CASSGLGQGGEDEQFF. For the CDR3, the DNA is TGTGCCAGCAGTGGCCTGGGACAGGGGGGAGAGGATGAGCAGTTCTTC.

This clonotype was observed at least ten times. DNA of the CDR3: TGTGCCAGCAGCCAGAGTTCTTATGGCTACACCTTC. Translating it yields CASSQSSYGYTF. V and J are TRBV28 and TRBJ1-2; D is uncertain. Germline assignment: CDR1 MDHEN and CDR2 SYDVKM. The CDR3 covers 12 residues. Trimming shortened V by 6 bases and J by 5 bases, and 10 bases separated the two germline ends.

This clonotype counts as medium-sized. The chain uses TRBV29-1 and TRBJ2-3; no clear D gene. The CDR3 has 15 residues. V shed 4 bases and J shed 2 bases, with 16 bases lying between them. Germline V gene sequence: CDR1 SQVTM, CDR2 ANQGSEA. The CDR3 bases are TGCAGCGTTGTTAATCTTGGGCAGCTCACAGATACGCAGTATTTT. Translating gives CSVVNLGQLTDTQYF.

Relative to its sample, this clonotype is medium-sized. The CDR3 loop is CASSLGAGMGQPQHF. The DNA of the CDR3 is TGTGCCAGCAGTTTGGGCGCGGGCATGGGCCAGCCCCAGCATTTT. The gene calls are TRBV27 and TRBJ1-5, with no clear D. CDR3 length: 15 amino acids. The germline V gene encodes CDR1 MNHEY and CDR2 SMNVEV (reference sequence). Trimming removed 3 bases at V and 7 bases at J, with 16 bases between.

This clonotype was seen ten or more times. CDR3 loop: CSARGTGTSGESSYEQYF. The CDR3, as DNA: TGCAGTGCTAGGGGCACCGGGACTAGCGGGGAGAGCTCCTACGAGCAGTACTTC. The rearrangement uses TRBV20-1 and TRBJ2-7; 13 nucleotides match TRBD2. This CDR3 comprises 18 residues. The germline V gene encodes CDR1 DFQATT and CDR2 SNEGSKA (reference sequence). The J segment lost 0 bases and the V segment lost 3 bases, leaving 11 bases of the junction unmatched.

This clonotype has ten or more counts. J is TRBJ2-7 and V is TRBV19; TRBD1 aligns across 7 bases. V shed 7 bases and J 0 bases; nucleotides not matched to a gene: 3. CDR3 length equals 13 residues. The V gene's germline CDR1 is LNHDA and CDR2 SQIVND (reference sequence). The CDR3 loop reads CASKGQSSYEQYF. The CDR3 nucleotides read TGTGCCAGTAAGGGACAGAGCTCCTACGAGCAGTACTTC.

This clonotype was counted many times. The CDR3 spells CASSLYTSGGDNEQFF. The CDR3 DNA is TGTGCCAGCAGCTTATATACGAGCGGGGGGGACAATGAGCAGTTCTTC. V and J are TRBV7-8 and TRBJ2-1, with TRBD2 matching over 10 bases. The ends lost 2 bases at V and 5 bases at J; junction bases unmatched: 6. The CDR3 spans 16 residues. The germline V gene has CDR1 SGHVS and CDR2 FQNEAQ.

This clonotype was seen repeatedly, ten times or more. The V gene is TRBV7-3, the J gene TRBJ1-6; weak D call: TRBD1 (5 bases). V was trimmed by 0 bases and J by 8 bases, leaving 11 bases between them. The germline V gene encodes CDR1 SGHTA and CDR2 FQGTGA. The CDR3 loop spans 15 amino acids. CDR3 nucleotides: TGTGCCAGCAGCTTAACGGGGGACGGGTATTCACCCCTCCACTTT. This sequence encodes CASSLTGDGYSPLHF.

This clonotype was observed at least ten times. The genes are TRBV10-3 and TRBJ2-1; 7 nucleotides agree with TRBD2. The CDR3 is made up of 13 amino acids. With V trimmed by 6 bases and J by 5 bases, 4 bases remained unmatched. The germline gives CDR1 ENHRY, CDR2 SYGVKD. The CDR3 nucleotides read TGTGCCATCAGGGAGGGACTAAACAATGAGCAGTTCTTC. Encoded protein: CAIREGLNNEQFF.

This clonotype was seen at least ten times. The chain couples TRBV15 to TRBJ1-1; possible D gene TRBD1, 6 bases. The germline CDR1 and CDR2 sequences are LNHNV and YYDKDF (reference sequence). V lost 5 bases to trimming and J lost 8 bases, with 27 bases between them. This CDR3 comprises 17 residues. The CDR3 here is CATSGYGGAQSRSEAFF. CDR3 bases: TGTGCCACCAGCGGATATGGGGGGGCCCAGTCCCGATCCGAAGCTTTCTTT.

The table lists this clonotype with a count of one. J is TRBJ2-7 and V is TRBV5-7, with D possibly TRBD2 on 6 matching bases. TRBV5-7 counts as an open reading frame of uncertain function. The CDR3 loop spans 15 amino acids. Trimming took off 4 bases at V and 6 bases at J, with 20 bases between the two ends. The CDR3 reads CASSERRGRLGEQYF. As DNA, the CDR3 is TGTGCCAGCAGCGAGCGGAGGGGCCGCCTTGGCGAGCAGTACTTC.

The sample holds many counts of this clonotype. The rearrangement uses TRBV12-3 or TRBV12-4 and TRBJ1-1; 7 bases match TRBD1. The CDR3 sequence is 14 residues long. J was trimmed by 4 bases and V by 3 bases; bases with no gene match: 5. CDR3 protein: CASSLRGPGTEAFF. CDR3 bases: TGTGCCAGCAGTTTGAGGGGGCCGGGCACTGAAGCTTTCTTT.

This clonotype has a count of ten or more. V usage is TRBV9 and J usage is TRBJ1-4, with D unresolved. The V end was cut by 0 bases, the J end by 8 bases, with 20 bases between. This CDR3 has 17 residues. Germline loops: CDR1 SGDLS, CDR2 YYNGEE. The CDR3 DNA sequence: TGTGCCAGCAGCGTAGGATTAGCGAGGACGGAGGCCGAAAAACTGTTTTTT. Protein sequence: CASSVGLARTEAEKLFF.